The sequence of this T cell receptor beta chain was determined in a study of blood T cell repertoires in COVID-19. V was clipped by 4 bases and J by 4 bases, with 16 bases between them. The CDR3 extends over 15 amino acids. Germline V gene sequence: CDR1 SGHAT, CDR2 FQNNGV. Sequencing was performed with immunoSEQ multiplex PCR; in TCRdb, only in-frame clones are kept and a portion is missing. The table lists just over 650,000 clones, about 90% of them singletons, with around 0.3% in the top ten. Sequencing input: peripheral blood. This clonotype was obtained from a woman in her late teens or twenties with acute or convalescent COVID-19. V usage is TRBV11-2 and J usage is TRBJ1-1, with a weak D call TRBD1 (5 bases). In DNA, the CDR3 is TGTGCCAGCAGCTGGGGGTTCGGGAGTGTCACTGAAGCTTTCTTT. Protein sequence: CASSWGFGSVTEAFF.